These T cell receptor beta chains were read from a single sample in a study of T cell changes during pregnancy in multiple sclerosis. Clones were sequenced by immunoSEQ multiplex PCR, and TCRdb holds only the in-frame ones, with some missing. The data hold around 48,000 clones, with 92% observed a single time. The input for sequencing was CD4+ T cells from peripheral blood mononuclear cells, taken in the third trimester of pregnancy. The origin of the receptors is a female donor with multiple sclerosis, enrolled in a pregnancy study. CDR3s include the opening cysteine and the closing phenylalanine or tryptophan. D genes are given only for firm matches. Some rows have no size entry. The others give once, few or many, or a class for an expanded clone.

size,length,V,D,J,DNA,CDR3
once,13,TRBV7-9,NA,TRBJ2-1,TGTGCCAGCAGCTTAGCAGGAGAGTTTGAGCAGTTCTTC,CASSLAGEFEQFF
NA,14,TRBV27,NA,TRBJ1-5,TGTGCCAGCAGTTTATTAGGGGGGGGTCAGCCCCAGCATTTT,CASSLLGGGQPQHF
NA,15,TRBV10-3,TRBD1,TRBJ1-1,TGTGCCATCACTGTTCCGACAGGGGTGGGCACTGAAGCTTTCTTT,CAITVPTGVGTEAFF
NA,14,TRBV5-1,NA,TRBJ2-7,TGCGCCAGCAGCTTGGCGTCAGGCGCCTACGAGCAGTACTTC,CASSLASGAYEQYF
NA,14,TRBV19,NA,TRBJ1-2,TGTGCCAGTAGTTCCCCGGGGGATGACTATGGCTACACCTTC,CASSSPGDDYGYTF
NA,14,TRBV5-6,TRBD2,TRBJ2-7,TGTGCCAGCACCCTAGCGGGCCCCGGGTACGAGCAGTACTTC,CASTLAGPGYEQYF
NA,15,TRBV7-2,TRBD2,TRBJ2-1,TGTGCCAGCAGCAACCTAGCGGCTCCCTACAATGAGCAGTTCTTC,CASSNLAAPYNEQFF
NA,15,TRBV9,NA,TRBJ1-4,TGTGCCAGCACCCCAGGGGCCAGAACTAATGAAAAACTGTTTTTT,CASTPGARTNEKLFF
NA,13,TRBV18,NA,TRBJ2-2,TGTGCCAGCTCACCAATCACATCTGGGGAGCTGTTTTTT,CASSPITSGELFF
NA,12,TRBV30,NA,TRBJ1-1,TGTGCCTGGAGCCGGGAGAACACTGAAGCTTTCTTT,CAWSRENTEAFF
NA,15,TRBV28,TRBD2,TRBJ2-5,TGTGCCAGCATGGCCCGGGGGGAGGGACTAGAGACCCAGTACTTC,CASMARGEGLETQYF
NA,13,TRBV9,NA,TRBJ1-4,TGTGCCAGCAGCGAGGACATTAATGAAAAACTGTTTTTT,CASSEDINEKLFF
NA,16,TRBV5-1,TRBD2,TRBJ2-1,TGCGCCAGCAGCGTCTCACTAGCGGGAATATCGGATGAGCAGTTCTTC,CASSVSLAGISDEQFF
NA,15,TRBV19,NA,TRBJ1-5,TGTGCCAGTAGTAACACAGTGTATAGCAATCAGCCCCAGCATTTT,CASSNTVYSNQPQHF
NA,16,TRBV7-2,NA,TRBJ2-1,TGTGCCAGCAGCTTGGGTCCAAGGAGCTCCTACAATGAGCAGTTCTTC,CASSLGPRSSYNEQFF
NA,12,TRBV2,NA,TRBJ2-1,TGTGCCAGCAGTGTGCGCTACAATGAGCAGTTCTTC,CASSVRYNEQFF
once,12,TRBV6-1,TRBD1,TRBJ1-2,TGTGCCAGCAGCTACGGACAGGGAGGCTACACCTTC,CASSYGQGGYTF
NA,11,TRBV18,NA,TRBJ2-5,TGTGCCAGCTCACCTAAAGAGACCCAGTACTTC,CASSPKETQYF
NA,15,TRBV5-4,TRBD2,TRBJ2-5,TGTGCCAGCAGCATTTCGGGAGGGCCTGAAGAGACCCAGTACTTC,CASSISGGPEETQYF
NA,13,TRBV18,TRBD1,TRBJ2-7,TGTGCCAGCTCACCATTTCCAGGGGGAGAGCAGTACTTC,CASSPFPGGEQYF
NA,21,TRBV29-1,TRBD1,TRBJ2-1,TGCAGCGTTGAATTCGAAACCCGGACAGGGTTGCGGGCGAGACCTTACAATGAGCAGTTCTTC,CSVEFETRTGLRARPYNEQFF
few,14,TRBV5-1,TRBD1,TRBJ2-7,TGCGCCAGCAGCCCCTCGACAGGGACCTACGAGCAGTACTTC,CASSPSTGTYEQYF
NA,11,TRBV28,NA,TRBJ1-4,TGTGCCAGCAGCGGGACACTAAAACTGTTTTTT,CASSGTLKLFF
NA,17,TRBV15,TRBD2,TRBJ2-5,TGTGCCACCAGCATCGGGGGCGCTACTAGCGGGAGAGTGACCCAGTACTTC,CATSIGGATSGRVTQYF
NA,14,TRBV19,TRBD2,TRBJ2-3,TGTGCCAGTACCGACCGGGGGGTTGGAGGGACTAGATCATTT,CASTDRGVGGTRSF
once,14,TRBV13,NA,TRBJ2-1,TGTGCCAGCAGCAAGGGGGTCTCCTACAATGAGCAGTTCTTC,CASSKGVSYNEQFF
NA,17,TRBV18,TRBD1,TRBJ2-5,TGTGCCAGCTCACCACCGAGGACAGGGACCCAAGGAGAGACCCAGTACTTC,CASSPPRTGTQGETQYF
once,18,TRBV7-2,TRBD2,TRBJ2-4,TGTGCCAGCAGTCCACCGAGGAGGACTAGCGGAAGTGGGTACATTCAGTACTTC,CASSPPRRTSGSGYIQYF
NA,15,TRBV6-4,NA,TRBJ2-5,TGTGCCAGCAGTTTCATCAGGGATAACCAAGAGACCCAGTACTTC,CASSFIRDNQETQYF
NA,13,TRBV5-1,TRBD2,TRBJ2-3,TGCGCCAGCGGGAGGGAAACCACGGATACGCAGTATTTT,CASGRETTDTQYF
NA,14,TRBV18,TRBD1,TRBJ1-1,TGTGCCAGCTCACCAGGACAGGGGGTCTCTGAAGCTTTCTTT,CASSPGQGVSEAFF
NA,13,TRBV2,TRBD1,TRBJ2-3,TGTGCCAGCGGGGACAGGGGACATGATACGCAGTATTTT,CASGDRGHDTQYF
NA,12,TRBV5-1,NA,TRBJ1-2,TGCGCCAGCAGCTTGGCAGGGTATGGCTACACCTTC,CASSLAGYGYTF
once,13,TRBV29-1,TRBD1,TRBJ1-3,TGCAGCGTCTTCGGACAGGGCAGAAACACCATATATTTT,CSVFGQGRNTIYF
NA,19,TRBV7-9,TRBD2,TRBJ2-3,TGTGCCAGCAGCTCACGTATTCACTTAGCGGGAGGGGGAACAGATACGCAGTATTTT,CASSSRIHLAGGGTDTQYF
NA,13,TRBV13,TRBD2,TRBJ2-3,TGTGCCAGTAGACTAGCGGGGCGGGATACGCAGTATTTT,CASRLAGRDTQYF
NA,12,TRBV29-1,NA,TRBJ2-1,TGCAGCGTTGGACAGTACTACAATGAGCAGTTCTTC,CSVGQYYNEQFF
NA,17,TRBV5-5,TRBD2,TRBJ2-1,TGTGCCAGCAGCTTGGAGGAAGCGGGAGGCACCTACAATGAGCAGTTCTTC,CASSLEEAGGTYNEQFF
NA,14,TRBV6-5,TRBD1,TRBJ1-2,TGTGCCAGCAGTTTGACAGGGGGATACTATGGCTACACCTTC,CASSLTGGYYGYTF
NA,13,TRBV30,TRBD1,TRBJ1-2,TGTGCCTCTACGGGAAGACAGGGCTATGGCTACACCTTC,CASTGRQGYGYTF
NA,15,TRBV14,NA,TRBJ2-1,TGTGCCAGCAGCCGACTGGGGGGTTCCTACAATGAGCAGTTCTTC,CASSRLGGSYNEQFF
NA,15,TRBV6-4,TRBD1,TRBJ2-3,TGTGCCAGCAGTGCGGGGACAGGGGTCGCAGATACGCAGTATTTT,CASSAGTGVADTQYF
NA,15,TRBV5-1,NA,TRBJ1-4,TGCGCCAGCAGCGTCGACGGACTCCTAAATGAAAAACTGTTTTTT,CASSVDGLLNEKLFF
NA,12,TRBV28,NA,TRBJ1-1,TGTGCCAGCAGTTTTAGGGGAACTGAAGCTTTCTTT,CASSFRGTEAFF
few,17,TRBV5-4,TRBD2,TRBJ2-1,TGTGCCAGCAGCTTGGCCTTTACTAGCGGGAGTCGTAATGAGCAGTTCTTC,CASSLAFTSGSRNEQFF
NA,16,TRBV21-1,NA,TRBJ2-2,TGTGCCAGCACGCAGGAAGCAGGCCTAAAGACCGGGGAGCTGTTTTTT,CASTQEAGLKTGELFF
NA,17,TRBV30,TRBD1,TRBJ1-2,TGTGCCTGGAGTTTCCGTAACCAGGGGGCACACCCTTATGGCTACACCTTC,CAWSFRNQGAHPYGYTF
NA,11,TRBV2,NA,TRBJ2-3,TGTGCCAGCGGTATTAGAGATACGCAGTATTTT,CASGIRDTQYF
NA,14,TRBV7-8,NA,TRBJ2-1,TGTGCCAGCAGCTGGAGTCCTCTCCGAGATGAGCAGTTCTTC,CASSWSPLRDEQFF
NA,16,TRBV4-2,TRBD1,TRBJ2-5,TGTGCCAGCAGCCAAGGCCGGACAGGGGGCTTAAAGACCCAGTACTTC,CASSQGRTGGLKTQYF
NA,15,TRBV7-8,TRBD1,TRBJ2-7,TGTGCCAGCAGCTTAGGTGGGACAGGGACTGGCGAGCAGTACTTC,CASSLGGTGTGEQYF
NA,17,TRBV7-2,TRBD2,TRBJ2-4,TGTGCCAGCAGCTCCATACTAGCGGGACTAGCCAAAAACATTCAGTACTTC,CASSSILAGLAKNIQYF
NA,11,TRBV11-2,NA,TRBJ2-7,TGTGCCAGCAGCCCCAGGGACGAGCAGTACTTC,CASSPRDEQYF